These 27 T cell receptor beta chains were all obtained from the same sample, sequenced in a study of siplizumab effects on memory and regulatory T cells. Sequenced by immunoSEQ multiplex PCR; TCRdb stores in-frame clones only, minus some. The table includes about 62,000 clones, around 79% detected once. The sample comprised memory CD4+ T cells sorted from blood. Receptors originate from a human donor in good health.

The chain joins TRBV15 to TRBJ2-4; no reliable D call. The V gene lost 0 bases and the J gene lost 2 bases, with 11 bases spanning the gap. The CDR3 spans 16 residues. The V gene's germline CDR1 is LNHNV and CDR2 YYDKDF (reference sequence). DNA for the CDR3: TGTGCCACCAGCAGAGATGGCGGCGCCTCCAAAAACATTCAGTACTTC. As protein: CATSRDGGASKNIQYF.

This chain joins TRBV4-3 and TRBJ2-5, with a tentative D call TRBD2 (5 bases). The CDR3 spans 16 residues. V lost 0 bases, J lost 1 base, and 12 bases lay in between. Germline values: CDR1 LGHNA, CDR2 YSLEER. The CDR3 reads CASSQDRGASQETQYF. The CDR3 DNA follows: TGCGCCAGCAGCCAAGACCGGGGTGCTTCCCAAGAGACCCAGTACTTC.

The sample holds a few counts of this clone. The chain carries TRBV4-2 and TRBJ2-3, with 16 bases matching TRBD2. The germline V gene has CDR1 LGHNA and CDR2 YNFKEQ. This CDR3 region has 18 residues. With V trimmed by 5 bases and J by 0 bases, 5 bases remained unmatched. The CDR3 protein is CASSVGTSGGASTDTQYF. CDR3 DNA: TGTGCCAGCAGCGTGGGGACTAGCGGGGGGGCTAGCACAGATACGCAGTATTTT.

V usage is TRBV25-1 and J usage is TRBJ2-1, with D perhaps TRBD2 (6 bases). Looked up from germline, CDR1 is MGHDK and CDR2 is SYGVNS. V lost 6 bases and J lost 0, with 15 bases in between. This CDR3 has 16 residues. In DNA form, the CDR3 reads TGTGCCAGCAGAGCCTCTACCGGGAGCTCCTACAATGAGCAGTTCTTC. It is translated as CASRASTGSSYNEQFF.

The chain recombines TRBV28 with TRBJ1-3; D is undetermined. From germline, CDR1 is MDHEN and CDR2 SYDVKM. V lost 5 bases and J lost 1, with 15 bases in between. There are 16 residues in the CDR3. The CDR3 coding sequence is TGTGCCAGCAGTCCCCAAAGACGGCATTCTGGAAACACCATATATTTT. It is translated as CASSPQRRHSGNTIYF.

By share of the sample, this clone is medium-sized. The chain employs TRBV5-5 and TRBJ1-3; D uncertain. In germline, CDR1 is SGHKS, CDR2 YYEKEE (reference sequence). This CDR3 comprises 15 residues. The V gene lost 3 bases and the J gene lost 0 bases, with 10 bases spanning the gap. The CDR3 sequence: CASSSGPFSGNTIYF. The CDR3 coding sequence is TGTGCCAGCAGCTCCGGACCCTTCTCTGGAAACACCATATATTTT.

This clone has just a few counts. The chain couples TRBV9 to TRBJ1-1; D may be TRBD1 (5 bases). V was cut by 0 bases and J by 3 bases, with 12 bases left in between. Per the germline V gene, CDR1 is SGDLS and CDR2 is YYNGEE. The CDR3 spans 15 residues. The DNA of the CDR3 is TGTGCCAGCAGCGTAGCGTCGGGGGGTTACACTGAAGCTTTCTTT. This gives the protein CASSVASGGYTEAFF.

CDR3 amino acids: CASRGRRGAYEQYF. The CDR3 DNA is TGTGCCAGCAGGGGTCGACGGGGGGCATACGAGCAGTACTTC. The chain links TRBV7-2 to TRBJ2-7, with a possible D match to TRBD2 (7 bases). Per germline, CDR1 SGHTA and CDR2 FQGNSA. V gave up 6 bases and J gave up 4 bases, with 16 bases separating them. The CDR3 spans 14 residues.

This chain connects TRBV19 to TRBJ2-3; D is unclear. V was cut by 3 bases and J by 1 base, with 8 bases left in between. Germline CDR1 is LNHDA and CDR2 is SQIVND (reference sequence). The CDR3 spans 14 residues. CDR3: CASSMVTGTDTQYF. CDR3 nucleotide sequence: TGTGCCAGTAGTATGGTGACGGGCACAGATACGCAGTATTTT.

The gene calls are TRBV5-4 and TRBJ2-1; no definite D call. Germline lookup yields CDR1 SGHNT and CDR2 YYREEE (reference sequence). Deletions cut 3 bases from V and 3 bases from J, with 10 bases between. The CDR3 consists of 14 residues. CDR3 sequence reads: CASSSRTNYNEQFF. In DNA form, the CDR3 reads TGTGCCAGCAGCTCAAGGACGAACTACAATGAGCAGTTCTTC. Filled out from reference TRBV5-4 and TRBJ2-1, the complete variable domain reads ETGVTQSPTHLIKTRGQQVTLRCSSQSGHNTVSWYQQALGQGPQFIFQYYREEENGRGNFPPRFSGLQFPNYSSELNVNALELDDSALYLCASSSRTNYNEQFFGPGTRLTVL.

The chain employs TRBV5-1 and TRBJ2-5, with a weak D call TRBD1 (6 bases). The germline V gene has CDR1 SGHRS and CDR2 YFSETQ. The CDR3 sequence is 15 residues long. With 0 bases removed from V and 1 base from J, the gap between germline ends came to 10 bases. CDR3 sequence reads: CASSLAWTAQETQYF. The CDR3 DNA is TGCGCCAGCAGCTTGGCGTGGACAGCCCAAGAGACCCAGTACTTC.

V is TRBV5-4 and J is TRBJ2-7; a possible D gene is TRBD1 (5 bases). Germline CDR1 and CDR2: SGHNT and YYREEE (reference sequence). V was shortened by 3 bases and J by 2 bases, with 15 bases between the two germline ends. This CDR3 region has 15 residues. CDR3 in amino acids: CASSSGTGPPYEQYF. CDR3 in DNA: TGTGCCAGCAGCTCGGGTACAGGCCCGCCCTACGAGCAGTACTTC.

The rearrangement links TRBV7-9 to TRBJ2-6, with D unresolved. This CDR3 has 16 amino acids. CDR1 is SEHNR and CDR2 is FQNEAQ in the germline V gene (reference sequence). Trimming took off 0 bases at V and 1 base at J, with 7 bases between the two ends. This CDR3 reads CASSLAGPSGANVLTF. The CDR3, as DNA: TGTGCCAGCAGCTTAGCGGGCCCGTCTGGGGCCAACGTCCTGACTTTC.

This chain connects TRBV7-3 to TRBJ2-5; TRBD2 matches at 9 bases. CDR3 size: 15 residues. The V segment lost 5 bases and the J segment 5 bases; nucleotides outside the gene matches: 9. Germline loops: CDR1 SGHTA, CDR2 FQGTGA. The DNA of the CDR3 is TGTGCCAGCAGCGTGCGACTAGCGGATGGGGAGACCCAGTACTTC. It specifies CASSVRLADGETQYF.

The V gene is TRBV9, the J gene TRBJ2-6; maybe TRBD1 (6 bases). The CDR3 has 18 amino acids. V lost 4 bases to trimming and J lost 0 bases, with 17 bases between them. Per germline, CDR1 SGDLS and CDR2 YYNGEE. This CDR3 is CASSLRTASSSGANVLTF. The CDR3 nucleotides read TGTGCCAGCAGCCTCCGGACAGCCAGTTCCTCTGGGGCCAACGTCCTGACTTTC.

This chain links TRBV27 with TRBJ2-7; maybe TRBD1 (6 bases). V dropped 5 bases and J dropped 2 bases, with 16 bases sitting between them. The CDR3 consists of 15 residues. Germline lookup yields CDR1 MNHEY and CDR2 SMNVEV (reference sequence). The CDR3 coding sequence is TGTGCCAGCAGTCCACCCAGGACAGCCACCTACGAGCAGTACTTC. Its protein product is CASSPPRTATYEQYF.

The gene calls are TRBV4-2 and TRBJ1-5; 7 bases agree with TRBD1. Germline V gene lookup returns CDR1 LGHNA and CDR2 YNFKEQ. This CDR3 contains 14 residues. V was pared by 1 base and J by 5 bases, with 2 bases of the junction left unmatched. The CDR3 here is CASSQAGGYQPQHF. Written as DNA, the CDR3 is TGTGCCAGCAGCCAAGCAGGGGGGTATCAGCCCCAGCATTTT.

This clone was detected only a few times. J is TRBJ1-6 and V is TRBV7-3, with D maybe TRBD1 (5 bases). Trimming shortened V by 2 bases and J by 8 bases, and 10 bases separated the two germline ends. The CDR3 covers 14 residues. Germline V lookup: CDR1 SGHTA, CDR2 FQGTGA. CDR3: CASSLGRGDSPLHF. CDR3 coding DNA: TGTGCCAGCAGCTTAGGGCGGGGGGATTCACCCCTCCACTTT. Variable domain in full (rest from reference TRBV7-3 and TRBJ1-6): GAGVSQTPSNKVTEKGKYVELRCDPISGHTALYWYRQSLGQGPEFLIYFQGTGAADDSGLPNDRFFAVRPEGSVSTLKIQRTERGDSAVYLCASSLGRGDSPLHFGNGTRLTVT.

This chain joins TRBV25-1 and TRBJ1-2, with D perhaps TRBD1 (5 bases). V shed 4 bases and J shed 4 bases, with 7 bases lying between them. The germline V gene has CDR1 MGHDK and CDR2 SYGVNS. This CDR3 comprises 12 residues. CDR3 in DNA: TGTGCCAGCAGTGGGGGGATCTATGGCTACACCTTC. It is translated as CASSGGIYGYTF.

This clone showed up just once. The V call is TRBV15, the J call TRBJ2-3; 9 positions agree with TRBD2. The J segment lost 2 bases and the V segment lost 0 bases, leaving 6 bases of the junction unmatched. This CDR3 is built from 17 residues. CDR1 is LNHNV and CDR2 is YYDKDF in the germline V gene (reference sequence). CDR3 amino acids: CATSRDQAGGTTDTQYF. Here the CDR3 DNA reads TGTGCCACCAGCAGAGATCAGGCGGGGGGGACCACAGATACGCAGTATTTT.

Worth noting for this clone: One end of the junction does not line up with germline, which may come from a read error. This chain connects TRBV7-9 to TRBJ2-7, with a weak D call TRBD1 (7 bases). The CDR3 runs to 14 residues. The germline V gene has CDR1 SEHNR and CDR2 FQNEAQ (reference sequence). This CDR3 is CASRSPTGRYEQYF. CDR3 DNA: TGCGCCAGCAGGTCCCCGACAGGGAGGTACGAGCAGTACTTC.

The chain carries TRBV9 and TRBJ2-1; 10 nucleotides align to TRBD2. CDR3 length: 20 amino acids. The germline gives CDR1 SGDLS, CDR2 YYNGEE. The V gene end was trimmed by 1 base and the J gene end by 9 bases; junction bases not matched to a gene: 22. CDR3 sequence reads: CASSVRPGASGGLQASEQFF. The CDR3 nucleotides read TGTGCCAGCAGCGTACGGCCAGGTGCTAGCGGGGGCCTCCAGGCCAGTGAGCAGTTCTTC.

This chain joins TRBV6-1 and TRBJ2-7; no clear D gene. The CDR3 is 11 residues long. From germline, CDR1 is MNHNS and CDR2 SASEGT. V gave up 6 bases and J gave up 4 bases, with 7 bases separating them. CDR3 DNA sequence: TGTGCCAGCAGCTGGGAATACGAGCAGTACTTC. It specifies CASSWEYEQYF.

The chain has TRBV23-1 and TRBJ2-7; D call uncertain. TRBV23-1 has ORF status, its function being uncertain. The CDR3 is 12 residues long. Trimming shortened V by 3 bases and J by 2 bases, and 5 bases separated the two germline ends. CDR3 protein: CASSQCPYEQYF. The CDR3 nucleotides are TGCGCCAGCAGTCAGTGTCCCTACGAGCAGTACTTC.

The gene calls are TRBV10-3 and TRBJ1-2, with D tentatively TRBD1 (6 bases). The CDR3 has 18 amino acids. Trimming removed 0 bases from V and 8 bases from J, with 25 bases in between. Germline loops: CDR1 ENHRY, CDR2 SYGVKD. The CDR3 sequence: CAISESVGGQASLGGYTF. In DNA, the CDR3 is TGTGCCATCAGTGAGTCGGTGGGGGGCCAGGCGAGTCTGGGCGGCTACACCTTC.

The V gene is TRBV10-3, the J gene TRBJ2-5, with 10 positions matching TRBD2. The CDR3 is 15 residues long. Germline values: CDR1 ENHRY, CDR2 SYGVKD. V trimming: 8 bases; J trimming: 2 bases; junction bases outside the gene matches: 8. CDR3 loop: CAIGRAGGYQETQYF. In DNA form, the CDR3 reads TGTGCCATCGGAAGAGCGGGGGGGTATCAAGAGACCCAGTACTTC.

The chain recombines TRBV7-2 with TRBJ2-2; no clear D. CDR1 and CDR2 from the germline V gene are SGHTA and FQGNSA. The V end lost 5 bases, the J end lost 0 bases, and 1 base lay between the germline ends. This CDR3 comprises 12 residues. This CDR3 reads CASSTNTGELFF. The CDR3 DNA sequence: TGTGCCAGCAGCACGAACACCGGGGAGCTGTTTTTT.